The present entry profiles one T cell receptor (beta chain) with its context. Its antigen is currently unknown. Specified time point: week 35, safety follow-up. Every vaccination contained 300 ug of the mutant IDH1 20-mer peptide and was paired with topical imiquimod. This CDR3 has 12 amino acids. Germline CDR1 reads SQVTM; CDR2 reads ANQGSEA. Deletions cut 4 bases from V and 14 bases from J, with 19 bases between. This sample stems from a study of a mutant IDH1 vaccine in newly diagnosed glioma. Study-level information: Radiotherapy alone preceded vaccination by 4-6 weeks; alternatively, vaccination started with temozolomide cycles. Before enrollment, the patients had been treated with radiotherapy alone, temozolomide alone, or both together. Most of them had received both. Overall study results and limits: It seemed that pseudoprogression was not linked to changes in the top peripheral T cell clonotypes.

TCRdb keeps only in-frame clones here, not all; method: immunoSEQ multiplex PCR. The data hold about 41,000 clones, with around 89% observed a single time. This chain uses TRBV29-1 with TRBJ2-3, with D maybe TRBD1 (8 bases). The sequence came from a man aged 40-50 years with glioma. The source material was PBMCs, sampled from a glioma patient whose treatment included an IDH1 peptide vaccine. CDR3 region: CSVGGGPGTGYF. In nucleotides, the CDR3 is TGCAGCGTTGGGGGGGGACCCGGGACAGGGTATTTT.